These 5 T cell receptor beta chains were all obtained from the same sample, sequenced in a study of CXCR3-negative and CXCR3-positive naive CD8 T cells. UMI-labeled 5' RACE yielded the TRB cDNA libraries. After re-calling the 5' RACE reads, TCRdb lists one entry per CDR3 protein, DNA absent. The table counts about 48,000 distinct CDR3 sequences; about 15% lies in the top ten. Sequencing input: memory CD8+ T cells from blood. The receptors were sampled from a human donor in good health. Some clones in this sample may be carry-over from other donors' samples.

The V call is TRBV20-1, the J call TRBJ2-7; the D gene TCRdb calls, TRBD1, cannot be checked with no DNA. The germline gives CDR1 DFQATT, CDR2 SNEGSKA (reference sequence). The CDR3 has 15 amino acids. The CDR3 region is CSARDFGQSSYEQYF.

The V gene is TRBV20-1, the J gene TRBJ2-2; the D gene TCRdb calls, TRBD1, cannot be checked with no DNA. The CDR3 length is 14 residues. CDR1 and CDR2 (germline): DFQATT, SNEGSKA (reference sequence). The CDR3 spells CSAPRGGVTGELFF.

This chain links TRBV4-2 with TRBJ2-1; lacking DNA, the TRBD1 call made by TCRdb goes unchecked. The germline V gene has CDR1 LGHNA and CDR2 YNFKEQ. This CDR3 is 15 amino acids long. The CDR3 sequence is CASSRALSSYNEQFF.

V usage is TRBV16 and J usage is TRBJ2-7; TCRdb's assignment of TRBD1 cannot be checked, as there is no DNA. Germline CDR1 reads KGHSY; CDR2 reads FQNENV. This CDR3 contains 17 residues. The CDR3 sequence: CASSQSDGPTWDDEQYF.

V usage is TRBV4-3 and J usage is TRBJ2-7; the D call of TRBD1 rests on TCRdb alone, since no DNA is present to check it. The CDR3 consists of 13 residues. Germline CDR1 reads LGHNA; CDR2 reads YSLEER. CDR3 residues: CASSLSRGREQYF.